This T cell receptor (beta chain) emerged from a study of blood T cell repertoires in COVID-19. Study overall: Sources were T cells, B-cell-depleted T cells, or PBMCs; the material itself was cDNA or gDNA.

Sequencing used immunoSEQ multiplex PCR; TCRdb keeps in-frame clones, though not all of them. The sample holds around 220,000 clones; roughly 80% are singletons and the top ten take approximately 8.4%. This CDR3 contains 15 residues. V shed 3 bases and J 4 bases; nucleotides not matched to a gene: 5. CDR1 is SGHRS and CDR2 is YFSETQ in the germline V gene. The source material was peripheral blood. The sequence came from a woman of 80 years or more with COVID-19, enrolled during active disease. The genes are TRBV5-1 and TRBJ2-5; 11 positions agree with TRBD2. In nucleotides, the CDR3 is TGCGCCAGCAGCTCAACTAGCGGGAGAAGAGAGACCCAGTACTTC. Protein sequence: CASSSTSGRRETQYF. The whole variable domain, remainder taken from reference TRBV5-1 and TRBJ2-5, is KAGVTQTPRYLIKTRGQQVTLSCSPISGHRSVSWYQQTPGQGLQFLFEYFSETQRNKGNFPGRFSGRQFSNSRSEMNVSTLELGDSALYLCASSSTSGRRETQYFGPGTRLLVL.